This passage covers 16 T cell receptor beta chains from one sample sequenced in a study of blood T cell repertoires in COVID-19 (TCRdb year 2020). Library prep was done by the immunoSEQ multiplex PCR assay. TCRdb limited this immuneACCESS table to in-frame rearrangements with V and J called. A share of clones is missing; checked studies link under half to unresolved V genes, and the rest is unexplained. The sample table lists tens of thousands of clones, around 80% of them with a count of one. The biggest ten clones account for 7% to 9% of the sample. Sequences were obtained from peripheral blood. The receptors originated from an older woman with acute or convalescent COVID-19.

The chain links TRBV18 to TRBJ1-1; 8 bases are shared with TRBD1. This CDR3 region has 14 residues. V was clipped by 3 bases and J by 5 bases; unmatched bases: 5. The V gene's germline CDR1 is KGHSH and CDR2 LQKENI. The CDR3 sequence: CASSPGRGQTEAFF. The CDR3 DNA reads TGTGCCAGCTCACCGGGCAGGGGGCAAACTGAAGCTTTCTTT.

This clone was observed a few times. The J gene is TRBJ2-5, the V gene TRBV5-8; 11 bases line up with TRBD2. Germline V gives CDR1 SGHTS, CDR2 YDEGEE. The CDR3 has 16 amino acids. V was pared by 4 bases and J by 2 bases, with 7 bases of the junction left unmatched. This CDR3 is CASSQGTSGGQETQYF. The DNA of the CDR3 is TGTGCCAGCAGCCAAGGCACTAGCGGGGGACAAGAGACCCAGTACTTC.

This sequence joins TRBV28 and TRBJ2-3; no clear D gene. The CDR3 has 11 residues. CDR1 is MDHEN, CDR2 SYDVKM, per germline. Trimming pared 3 bases from V and 5 bases from J, leaving 3 bases between. In DNA, the CDR3 is TGTGCCAGCAGTTTTCAAGATACGCAGTATTTT. Residues: CASSFQDTQYF.

V gene TRBV7-7 combines with J gene TRBJ1-2; 10 bases are shared with TRBD1. The germline V gene has CDR1 SSHAT and CDR2 FNYEAQ (reference sequence). V dropped 8 bases and J dropped 4; count of bases not matched to a gene: 4. The CDR3 totals 13 residues. This chain's CDR3 is CASRRTGGYGYTF. The CDR3 region has the DNA TGTGCCAGCCGACGGACAGGGGGCTATGGCTACACCTTC.

This clone was detected once. The J gene is TRBJ2-3, the V gene TRBV19, with 10 positions matching TRBD1. The CDR3 contains 15 residues. The ends lost 5 bases at V and 1 base at J; junction bases unmatched: 3. Germline-derived CDR1 and CDR2 are LNHDA and SQIVND (reference sequence). CDR3 amino acids: CASSWTGGGTDTQYF. CDR3 in DNA: TGTGCCAGTAGTTGGACAGGGGGAGGCACAGATACGCAGTATTTT.

V and J are TRBV6-5 and TRBJ1-3; D is ambiguous. The CDR3 runs to 16 residues. CDR1 and CDR2 (germline): MNHEY, SVGAGI. V dropped 0 bases and J dropped 8 bases, with 17 bases sitting between them. In DNA form, the CDR3 reads TGTGCCAGCAGTTACTCGACCTTATCTCCCGGGTACACCATATATTTT. Residues: CASSYSTLSPGYTIYF.

This clone came up a few times. The V call is TRBV6-5, the J call TRBJ1-5; D is ambiguous. V was clipped by 5 bases and J by 6 bases, with 11 bases between them. Looked up from germline, CDR1 is MNHEY and CDR2 is SVGAGI. This CDR3 is built from 13 residues. CDR3: CASSRQGGQPQHF. The CDR3 DNA follows: TGTGCCAGCAGTCGGCAAGGAGGTCAGCCCCAGCATTTT.

This clone occurred a few times. The V and J genes are TRBV12-2 and TRBJ2-1; the table's D gene call, TRBD2, was not cross checked with the DNA. TRBV12-2 is recorded as a pseudogene. This CDR3 spans 18 amino acids. The CDR3 sequence is CASRLLLAGGQAYNEQFF. CDR3 sequence (DNA): TGTGCAAGTCGCTTACTCCTAGCGGGGGGGCAGGCCTACAATGAGCAGTTCTTC.

The chain couples TRBV18 to TRBJ1-1, with a possible D match to TRBD1 (6 bases). V lost 4 bases and J lost 3, with 6 bases in between. This CDR3 is built from 12 residues. From germline, CDR1 is KGHSH and CDR2 LQKENI. The CDR3 protein is CASSRQDTEAFF. CDR3 coding DNA: TGTGCCAGCTCACGACAGGACACTGAAGCTTTCTTT.

This clone was counted between two and nine times. J is TRBJ1-5 and V is TRBV21-1; the D call in the table, TRBD1, was not verified against the DNA. TRBV21-1 is a known pseudogene. CDR3 size: 17 residues. CDR3 DNA: TGTGCCAGCAGCAAAGTACCAGGGGGTGGGAGCAATCAGCCCCAGCATTTT. Translated, it gives CASSKVPGGGSNQPQHF.

This rearrangement joins TRBV6-5 to TRBJ2-7; D is perhaps TRBD2 (5 bases). Trimming left V 0 bases short and J 5 bases short, with 11 bases between. This CDR3 has 14 amino acids. Germline V gives CDR1 MNHEY, CDR2 SVGAGI. CDR3 in amino acids: CASSYSRGNHEQYF. Here the CDR3 DNA reads TGTGCCAGCAGTTACTCGCGAGGGAACCACGAGCAGTACTTC.

The chain employs TRBV4-1 and TRBJ1-1; D possibly corresponds to TRBD1 (5 bases). The germline V gene encodes CDR1 MGHRA and CDR2 YSYEKL. The ends were cut back, 1 base at V and 0 bases at J, with 12 bases in the middle. The CDR3 consists of 16 residues. CDR3 protein: CASSQGGTSMNTEAFF. DNA for the CDR3: TGCGCCAGCAGCCAAGGGGGGACTAGCATGAACACTGAAGCTTTCTTT.

This chain connects TRBV10-1 to TRBJ2-1; TRBD2 might be the D (6 bases). The CDR3 is 14 residues long. Trimming took 4 bases from V and 6 from J, leaving 13 bases between them. Germline CDR1 reads WNHNN; CDR2 reads SYGVQD (reference sequence). The CDR3 here is CASSAMEGGNEQFF. The DNA for the CDR3 is TGCGCCAGCAGTGCAATGGAGGGCGGCAATGAGCAGTTCTTC.

The V call is TRBV28, the J call TRBJ1-3; TRBD1 might be the D (6 bases). V dropped 8 bases and J dropped 0 bases, with 11 bases sitting between them. Germline V gene lookup returns CDR1 MDHEN and CDR2 SYDVKM. The CDR3 has 14 residues. In nucleotides, the CDR3 is TGTGCCAGCTGGGACATCAACTCTGGAAACACCATATATTTT. Protein: CASWDINSGNTIYF.

This chain connects TRBV5-1 to TRBJ2-5; maybe TRBD2 (6 bases). Germline assignment: CDR1 SGHRS and CDR2 YFSETQ. The V gene lost 0 bases and the J gene lost 1 base, with 10 bases spanning the gap. The length of the CDR3 is 15 residues. CDR3 protein: CASSLALGGQETQYF. In DNA, the CDR3 is TGCGCCAGCAGCTTGGCCTTGGGGGGCCAAGAGACCCAGTACTTC.

The chain couples TRBV2 to TRBJ1-2; D is unclear. The CDR3 has 13 residues. Looked up from germline, CDR1 is SNHLY and CDR2 is FYNNEI. Trimming pared 2 bases from V and 5 bases from J, leaving 9 bases between. The CDR3 protein is CASSERSRYGYTF. DNA of the CDR3: TGTGCCAGCAGTGAACGAAGCCGGTATGGCTACACCTTC.